Each of the 21 T cell receptor beta chains below was sequenced from the same sample in a study of control samples from healthy donors and cancer patients. Measured with immunoSEQ multiplex PCR; TCRdb has only the in-frame clones, and not every one. The table records 160,000 or so clones, roughly 95% of them present only once. The sequenced sample was blood. The receptors stem from a young woman in good health.

The chain recombines TRBV10-3 with TRBJ1-5; possible D gene TRBD1, 5 bases. V lost 2 bases, J lost 7 bases, and 12 bases lay in between. CDR3 length equals 14 residues. Germline V CDR1 and CDR2: ENHRY, SYGVKD. CDR3 protein: CAISEGAQGQPQHF. The CDR3 DNA sequence: TGTGCCATCAGTGAGGGCGCTCAGGGACAGCCCCAGCATTTT.

On this clone: Other DNA sequences of this sample code for an identical CDR3. The chain carries TRBV29-1 and TRBJ1-1, with a possible D match to TRBD1 (5 bases). Germline V lookup: CDR1 SQVTM, CDR2 ANQGSEA. The CDR3 length is 11 residues. V was cut by 6 bases and J by 2 bases, with 7 bases left in between. The chain's CDR3 is CSVDSNTEAFF. As DNA, the CDR3 is TGCAGCGTCGACAGTAACACTGAAGCTTTCTTT. Complete variable domain (other parts from reference TRBV29-1 and TRBJ1-1): SAVISQKPSRDICQRGTSLTIQCQVDSQVTMMFWYRQQPGQSLTLIATANQGSEATYESGFVIDKFPISRPNLTFSTLTVSNMSPEDSSIYLCSVDSNTEAFFGQGTRLTVV.

The gene calls are TRBV19 and TRBJ1-1; no clear D gene. There are 14 residues in the CDR3. The germline gives CDR1 LNHDA, CDR2 SQIVND (reference sequence). V was clipped by 4 bases and J by 0 bases, with 9 bases between them. The CDR3 bases are TGTGCCAGTAGTAGGGAATGGATGAACACTGAAGCTTTCTTT. Amino acid sequence: CASSREWMNTEAFF.

The V gene is TRBV29-1, the J gene TRBJ2-2, with D possibly being TRBD1 (6 bases). The CDR3 consists of 13 residues. Germline-derived CDR1 and CDR2 are SQVTM and ANQGSEA. V was cut by 4 bases and J by 5 bases, with 11 bases left in between. CDR3 sequence reads: CSVVQGGTGELFF. The CDR3 bases are TGCAGCGTTGTACAGGGCGGGACCGGGGAGCTGTTTTTT.

The chain uses TRBV5-1 and TRBJ2-7; a possible D gene is TRBD2 (5 bases). Trimming removed 3 bases from V and 6 bases from J, with 25 bases in between. Germline CDR1 is SGHRS and CDR2 is YFSETQ. The CDR3 has 17 amino acids. The CDR3 nucleotides read TGCGCCAGCAGCTGGGATAACAGACGGAACTTAGGGAGCGAGCAGTACTTC. Encoded protein: CASSWDNRRNLGSEQYF.

The chain uses TRBV19 and TRBJ1-6, with D perhaps TRBD1 (6 bases). CDR3 length: 14 amino acids. The V end was cut by 6 bases, the J end by 8 bases, with 14 bases between. Germline V gene sequence: CDR1 LNHDA, CDR2 SQIVND (reference sequence). CDR3 loop: CASSDRPMDSPLHF. The CDR3 DNA is TGTGCCAGTAGCGACAGGCCTATGGATTCACCCCTCCACTTT.

CDR3 nucleotide sequence: TGTGCCAGCAGCGTAGGGGCGGGGGGCGCTGAAGCTTTCTTT. The encoded protein is CASSVGAGGAEAFF. The gene calls are TRBV9 and TRBJ1-1, with a weak D call TRBD1 (6 bases). Trimming left V 0 bases short and J 6 bases short, with 12 bases between. Germline CDR1 SGDLS, CDR2 YYNGEE. CDR3 size: 14 residues.

The J gene is TRBJ1-1, the V gene TRBV7-2; the D gene is possibly TRBD1 (5 bases). CDR1 SGHTA and CDR2 FQGNSA come from the germline V gene. Trimming shortened V by 5 bases and J by 6 bases, and 10 bases separated the two germline ends. CDR3 size: 12 residues. In nucleotides, the CDR3 is TGTGCCAGCAGCGCAGGGCGACCTGAAGCTTTCTTT. It translates to CASSAGRPEAFF.

This chain links TRBV7-2 with TRBJ2-1; TRBD2 matches 7 bases. With 2 bases clipped from V and 0 bases from J, the junction kept 7 bases outside the gene matches. The germline CDR1 and CDR2 sequences are SGHTA and FQGNSA. The CDR3 has 17 residues. The CDR3 DNA is TGTGCCAGCAGCTTACGTACCCTAGCGGCCTCCTACAATGAGCAGTTCTTC. Translated, it gives CASSLRTLAASYNEQFF.

The gene calls are TRBV2 and TRBJ1-3; D is perhaps TRBD1 (5 bases). Per the germline V gene, CDR1 is SNHLY and CDR2 is FYNNEI. V was trimmed by 1 base and J by 2 bases, leaving 6 bases between them. The CDR3 extends over 14 amino acids. CDR3 bases: TGTGCCAGCAGTGAAGGACAGACTGGAAACACCATATATTTT. Translated, it gives CASSEGQTGNTIYF. The full variable domain, its missing parts supplied by reference TRBV2 and TRBJ1-3, is EPEVTQTPSHQVTQMGQEVILRCVPISNHLYFYWYRQILGQKVEFLVSFYNNEISEKSEIFDDQFSVERPDGSNFTLKIRSTKLEDSAMYFCASSEGQTGNTIYFGEGSWLTVV.

V gene TRBV5-1 combines with J gene TRBJ2-7, with TRBD2 matching over 14 bases. There are 18 residues in the CDR3. The germline V gene encodes CDR1 SGHRS and CDR2 YFSETQ. The J segment lost 0 bases and the V segment lost 3 bases, leaving 8 bases of the junction unmatched. The CDR3 here is CASSSGLAGGLNSYEQYF. The CDR3 nucleotides read TGCGCCAGCAGCTCTGGACTAGCGGGAGGCCTAAACTCCTACGAGCAGTACTTC. The variable domain in full, completed from reference TRBV5-1 and TRBJ2-7, reads KAGVTQTPRYLIKTRGQQVTLSCSPISGHRSVSWYQQTPGQGLQFLFEYFSETQRNKGNFPGRFSGRQFSNSRSEMNVSTLELGDSALYLCASSSGLAGGLNSYEQYFGPGTRLTVT.

The rearrangement uses TRBV19 and TRBJ1-3, with a tentative D call TRBD1 (5 bases). V gave up 4 bases and J gave up 2 bases, with 18 bases separating them. CDR1 is LNHDA and CDR2 is SQIVND in the germline V gene (reference sequence). This CDR3 region has 17 residues. The CDR3 here is CASSTQGRITTGNTIYF. The CDR3 nucleotides are TGTGCCAGTAGTACCCAGGGACGGATTACAACTGGAAACACCATATATTTT.

The chain couples TRBV29-1 to TRBJ1-3; D unclear. Per the germline V gene, CDR1 is SQVTM and CDR2 is ANQGSEA. The V gene lost 8 bases and the J gene lost 0 bases, with 17 bases spanning the gap. CDR3 size: 15 residues. As DNA, the CDR3 is TGCAGCACCCGGGCCTCATTAGACTCTGGAAACACCATATATTTT. Translating it yields CSTRASLDSGNTIYF. The variable domain in full, completed from reference TRBV29-1 and TRBJ1-3, reads SAVISQKPSRDICQRGTSLTIQCQVDSQVTMMFWYRQQPGQSLTLIATANQGSEATYESGFVIDKFPISRPNLTFSTLTVSNMSPEDSSIYLCSTRASLDSGNTIYFGEGSWLTVV.

The rearrangement uses TRBV6-6 and TRBJ2-4; 8 bases are a match to TRBD2. In germline, CDR1 is MNHNY, CDR2 SVGAGI (reference sequence). Germline trimming cut 5 bases from V and 8 bases from J; bases unmatched to any gene: 14. The CDR3 is 16 residues long. The CDR3 DNA follows: TGTGCCAGCAGTCTAATAGCGGGGTCGCCCAAGGACATTCAGTACTTC. It translates to CASSLIAGSPKDIQYF.

This chain joins TRBV10-3 and TRBJ1-2, with D possibly TRBD1 on 6 matching bases. Germline CDR1 and CDR2: ENHRY and SYGVKD. This CDR3 contains 13 residues. Trimming pared 10 bases from V and 6 bases from J, leaving 18 bases between. CDR3 DNA: TGTGCCACCGAGGAGACAGGTACTGATGGCTACACCTTC. This translates into CATEETGTDGYTF.

This chain uses TRBV6-1 with TRBJ2-1; 10 positions match TRBD2. This CDR3 is 13 amino acids long. The trim removed 2 bases at V and 9 bases at J, leaving 1 base unmatched. Germline V CDR1 and CDR2: MNHNS, SASEGT. CDR3 protein: CASSETSGIEQFF. The CDR3 nucleotides are TGTGCCAGCAGTGAAACTAGCGGGATTGAGCAGTTCTTC.

The rearrangement joins TRBV3-1 (or the pseudogene TRBV3-2) to TRBJ2-2; possibly TRBD1 for D (5 bases). The germline V gene encodes CDR1 LGHDT and CDR2 YNNKEL (reference sequence). V shed 3 bases and J shed 2 bases, with 7 bases lying between them. The CDR3 has 14 amino acids. The CDR3 sequence is CASSQGLNTGELFF. The CDR3 DNA follows: TGTGCCAGCAGCCAGGGGCTAAACACCGGGGAGCTGTTTTTT.

The V gene is TRBV28, the J gene TRBJ1-6, with D possibly being TRBD1 (5 bases). The CDR3 sequence is 13 residues long. Trimming removed 5 bases at V and 8 bases at J, with 10 bases between. CDR1 is MDHEN, CDR2 SYDVKM, per germline. The CDR3 protein is CASSAQGYSPLHF. The CDR3 DNA reads TGTGCCAGCAGTGCCCAGGGATATTCACCCCTCCACTTT.

J is TRBJ2-7 and V is TRBV24-1; D perhaps matches TRBD2 (5 bases). Trimming removed 7 bases at V and 5 bases at J, with 14 bases between. From germline, CDR1 is KGHDR and CDR2 SFDVKD. The CDR3 is 13 residues long. DNA of the CDR3: TGTGCCACCAGCCGGGGTTCTCTGGACGAGCAGTACTTC. Its protein product is CATSRGSLDEQYF.

This chain connects TRBV4-1 to TRBJ2-7; D might be TRBD1 (5 bases). The CDR3 totals 18 residues. V gave up 1 base and J gave up 0 bases, with 19 bases separating them. The germline V gene has CDR1 MGHRA and CDR2 YSYEKL. The CDR3 protein is CASSQVENPRVSSYEQYF. As DNA, the CDR3 is TGCGCCAGCAGCCAAGTAGAAAACCCCAGGGTTAGCTCCTACGAGCAGTACTTC.

The V call is TRBV11-2, the J call TRBJ1-2; the D gene is possibly TRBD1 (6 bases). In germline, CDR1 is SGHAT, CDR2 FQNNGV. The length of the CDR3 is 13 residues. V was clipped by 2 bases and J by 5 bases, with 9 bases between them. CDR3 sequence reads: CASSLRGVYGYTF. CDR3 bases: TGTGCCAGCAGCTTAAGGGGGGTGTATGGCTACACCTTC.